The present TCR beta chain was sequenced within a study of OX40 agonist ivuxolimab in advanced cancers. On the study more broadly: Hepatocellular carcinoma, melanoma, renal cell or head and neck cancer occurred in dose-escalation patients. Whole-study results and caveats: CD8+ T cells showed, on average, more clonal expansion than CD4+ cells.

Assay used: immunoSEQ multiplex PCR; TCRdb lists only in-frame clones, some missing. This table has roughly 70,000 clones, approximately 88% appearing once. Remarks on this clone: As yet, its antigen is unknown.

Germline assignment: CDR1 MDHEN and CDR2 SYDVKM. This CDR3 region has 13 residues. Unmatched junction bases numbered 9, after V lost 8 bases and J lost 8 bases. The gene calls are TRBV28 and TRBJ1-2; TRBD1 agrees at 9 bases. This receptor was taken from an adult with an advanced solid tumor such as melanoma, head and neck, liver or kidney cancer. The source material was CD4+ or CD8+ T cells sorted from blood, sampled in a trial of the OX40 agonist ivuxolimab. CDR3 region: CASGLQGARGYTF. The DNA of the CDR3 is TGTGCCAGCGGCTTACAGGGGGCGCGCGGCTACACCTTC.